This T cell receptor (beta chain) was sequenced in a study of T-cell reconstitution after alpha-beta-depleted transplantation in children (dated by TCRdb to about 2016). Notes on the research overall: T-cell immune reconstitution after TCRalphabeta/CD19-depleted allogeneic hematopoietic cell transplantation in children was quantitatively tracked in the study by means of TCR repertoire profiling.

Cut back by 5 bases and 5 bases, the V and J ends lie 24 bases apart. CDR1 and CDR2 (SGHTA, FQGNSA) derive from the germline V gene. The CDR3 sequence holds 17 residues, the cysteine and phenylalanine included. Solely the CDR3 DNA is kept, with 51 bases framed from the first base. Library preparation employed PCR. These reads were obtained on an Illumina HiSeq 2500. Molecular barcoding was employed in the preparation of TCR libraries, with unique molecular identifiers being used to normalize TCRbeta repertoire quantification. TCRdb's own reprocessing of the public reads used fastp at Q25 and MiXCR and kept productive beta chains. One record per CDR3 amino acid sequence lists the most common genes and DNA. Counted in this sample were around 680,000 distinct CDR3 sequences; 16% of them appeared once. The top ten clones comprise 0.8% to 1.1% of the sample. This clonotype showed up just a few times. This clone's antigen is unknown. Per-base quality was not reported, and no clone a single base away is much larger than it.

The chain is made from TRBV7-2 and TRBJ1-1; the D gene is not confidently resolved. This specimen was PBMCs from the stem cell graft donor, taken from the stem cell graft. The clonotype comes from a human donor who donated a stem cell graft to a child with acute myeloid leukemia. The CDR3 reads as follows: CASSVDPWLGSRTEAFF. At the DNA level, the sequence is TGTGCCAGCAGCGTCGACCCTTGGTTGGGGAGTCGGACTGAAGCTTTCTTT.